A single TCR beta chain is shown here with its context. Antigen: not known. This sample was taken from a study of cytomegalovirus exposure and HLA in healthy donors. Findings of the study overall: When the data were analyzed later, several of the most significant clusters appeared to be linked to common viral pathogens.

This CDR3 region has 15 residues. Germline trimming cut 6 bases from V and 8 bases from J; bases unmatched to any gene: 11. CDR1 and CDR2 from the germline V gene are SNHLY and FYNNEI. The PCR contained 60 Vbeta and 13 Jbeta primers. Here immunoSEQ multiplex PCR was the method, and the copy in TCRdb shows in-frame clones only, minus some. The repertoire holds over 150,000 clones, around 80% seen once, with 6.5% to 7.5% in the top ten. At collection, donors were nominally healthy, but unrecorded immune exposures were probable. The rearrangement uses TRBV2 and TRBJ1-4; TRBD1 matches 8 bases. This sequence originates from a woman in her 30s in good health and CMV-seropositive. Sequenced material: PBMCs. CDR3 coding DNA: TGTGCCAGCAGCGCGGACAGGGTGAGAGGGGAAAAACTGTTTTTT. Translation gives CASSADRVRGEKLFF.